This T cell receptor beta chain was captured by sequencing in a study of shared clonotypes between healthy human individuals. Unmatched junction bases numbered 12, after V lost 7 bases and J lost 4 bases. Germline lookup yields CDR1 MDHEN and CDR2 SYDVKM. CDR3 length: 16 amino acids. The assay was immunoSEQ multiplex PCR, and TCRdb's table has in-frame clones only and misses some. Here the sample spans 2 million to 3 million clones, 90% to 95% being singletons. V and J are TRBV28 and TRBJ2-2, with 7 bases lining up with TRBD2. The sample comprised naive CD4+ T cells from PBMCs. Subset denoted: CD45RA+ positively selected. This clonotype was obtained from a man aged 18 to 35 in good health. Some clones in this sample may be carry-over from other donors' samples. CDR3 loop: CASNSEGGPVTGELFF. The DNA of the CDR3 is TGTGCCAGCAATAGTGAGGGAGGGCCCGTCACCGGGGAGCTGTTTTTT.